What follows are 17 T cell receptor beta chains derived from one specimen sequenced in a study of cytomegalovirus exposure and HLA in healthy donors. Primers for the PCR totalled 60 Vbeta and 13 Jbeta. Data came from immunoSEQ multiplex PCR; TCRdb stores just in-frame clones and leaves some out. The repertoire holds approximately 190,000 clones, with about three quarters as singletons. Sequenced: PBMCs. The receptors come from a woman aged 30 to 39 in good health and CMV-seropositive.

The chain is built from TRBV6-4 and TRBJ2-3, with 11 bases matching TRBD2. The J segment lost 4 bases and the V segment lost 5 bases, leaving 5 bases of the junction unmatched. The CDR3 runs 15 residues. Germline lookup yields CDR1 MRHNA and CDR2 SNTAGT. CDR3 coding DNA: TGTGCCAGCAGTCCCTTAGCGGGAGGGCCAGATACGCAGTATTTT. This translates into CASSPLAGGPDTQYF.

The V gene is TRBV7-2, the J gene TRBJ1-3; D call uncertain. In germline, CDR1 is SGHTA, CDR2 FQGNSA. The V gene lost 5 bases and the J gene lost 4 bases, with 6 bases spanning the gap. CDR3 size: 12 residues. The CDR3 nucleotides are TGTGCCAGCAGCGTACAGGGAAACACCATATATTTT. It translates to CASSVQGNTIYF.

This chain connects TRBV5-1 to TRBJ1-4; D is undetermined. From germline, CDR1 is SGHRS and CDR2 YFSETQ. CDR3 size: 16 residues. V lost 5 bases and J lost 8, with 22 bases in between. The CDR3 region is CASRRRLEVRDEKLFF. Written as DNA, the CDR3 is TGCGCCAGCAGAAGAAGACTGGAGGTCCGAGACGAAAAACTGTTTTTT.

Concerning this clone itself: The sample carries other DNA sequences with the same CDR3. CDR3 in DNA: TGTGCCAGCAGTGAGCAGGCCAGCTCCTACGAGCAGTACTTC. It is translated as CASSEQASSYEQYF. The V and J genes are TRBV6-1 and TRBJ2-7; D unclear. Germline V gene lookup returns CDR1 MNHNS and CDR2 SASEGT. This CDR3 is 14 amino acids long. V dropped 3 bases and J dropped 0 bases, with 9 bases sitting between them.

This clone was observed a few times. The V call is TRBV6-1, the J call TRBJ2-3, with TRBD2 identical over 12 bases. Per germline, CDR1 MNHNS and CDR2 SASEGT. The CDR3 length is 16 residues. Unmatched junction bases numbered 5, after V lost 1 base and J lost 6 bases. CDR3 amino acids: CASSEGLAGGWDTQYF. CDR3 sequence (DNA): TGTGCCAGCAGTGAAGGTCTAGCGGGAGGGTGGGATACGCAGTATTTT.

J is TRBJ2-1 and V is TRBV27; 12 bases agree with TRBD2. The CDR3 loop spans 15 amino acids. Germline values: CDR1 MNHEY, CDR2 SMNVEV (reference sequence). The J segment lost 6 bases and the V segment lost 9 bases, leaving 9 bases of the junction unmatched. CDR3 DNA: TGTGCCAGTGGGAAGACTAGCGGGAGACTCAATGAGCAGTTCTTC. It encodes CASGKTSGRLNEQFF.

J is TRBJ1-2 and V is TRBV15; TRBD1 matches at 8 bases. V was pared by 5 bases and J by 0 bases, with 5 bases of the junction left unmatched. The CDR3 contains 15 residues. From germline, CDR1 is LNHNV and CDR2 YYDKDF (reference sequence). CDR3 sequence (DNA): TGTGCCACCAGCTCAGGGGGCCCAGCTAACTATGGCTACACCTTC. This codes for CATSSGGPANYGYTF.

This chain connects TRBV28 to TRBJ1-6; D perhaps matches TRBD1 (6 bases). The CDR3 has 13 amino acids. V lost 5 bases and J 8 bases, leaving 10 bases between the germline ends. Germline V gene sequence: CDR1 MDHEN, CDR2 SYDVKM. CDR3 amino acids: CASSIPGDSPLHF. CDR3 bases: TGTGCCAGCAGTATCCCAGGGGATTCACCCCTCCACTTT. Filled out from reference TRBV28 and TRBJ1-6, the complete variable domain reads DVKVTQSSRYLVKRTGEKVFLECVQDMDHENMFWYRQDPGLGLRLIYFSYDVKMKEKGDIPEGYSVSREKKERFSLILESASTNQTSMYLCASSIPGDSPLHFGNGTRLTVT.

The chain carries TRBV5-8 and TRBJ1-5, with TRBD1 as a possible D gene (6 bases). V was cut by 0 bases and J by 3 bases, with 10 bases left in between. The CDR3 is 15 amino acids. Germline CDR1 SGHTS, CDR2 YDEGEE. The DNA of the CDR3 is TGTGCCAGCAGCTTGGGGACAGCTATCAATCAGCCCCAGCATTTT. Translated: CASSLGTAINQPQHF. Variable domain in full (rest from reference TRBV5-8 and TRBJ1-5): EAGVTQSPTHLIKTRGQQATLRCSPISGHTSVYWYQQALGLGLQFLLWYDEGEERNRGNFPPRFSGRQFPNYSSELNVNALELEDSALYLCASSLGTAINQPQHFGDGTRLSIL.

The CDR3 is CASSPDRVTDTQYF. CDR3 nucleotide sequence: TGTGCCAGCAGCCCCGACAGGGTAACAGATACGCAGTATTTT. The chain has TRBV7-9 and TRBJ2-3, with 7 bases aligning to TRBD1. The CDR3 spans 14 residues. J gave up 3 bases and V 5 bases, and 5 bases lay outside the gene matches. From germline, CDR1 is SEHNR and CDR2 FQNEAQ (reference sequence).

V usage is TRBV20-1 and J usage is TRBJ2-5; D uncertain. Looked up from germline, CDR1 is DFQATT and CDR2 is SNEGSKA (reference sequence). Trimming took 1 base from V and 6 from J, leaving 6 bases between them. This CDR3 comprises 11 residues. Written as DNA, the CDR3 is TGCAGTGCTAGAGTATCCCAGACCCAGTACTTC. This translates into CSARVSQTQYF.

This chain connects TRBV5-1 to TRBJ2-7; unclear D gene. The germline gives CDR1 SGHRS, CDR2 YFSETQ. Trimming took off 1 base at V and 4 bases at J, with 12 bases between the two ends. This CDR3 contains 14 residues. For the CDR3, the DNA is TGCGCCAGCAGCTTGTCGGCAGGCCTTTACGAGCAGTACTTC. Protein sequence: CASSLSAGLYEQYF.

The rearrangement links TRBV5-8 to TRBJ1-3; 9 nucleotides align to TRBD1. The CDR3 consists of 16 residues. V trimming: 5 bases; J trimming: 4 bases; junction bases outside the gene matches: 10. Germline values: CDR1 SGHTS, CDR2 YDEGEE. CDR3 sequence (DNA): TGTGCCAGCAGGAAACAGGGGGCGCCGATCGGAAACACCATATATTTT. Its translation: CASRKQGAPIGNTIYF.

The V gene is TRBV7-2, the J gene TRBJ2-5; D call uncertain. The germline V gene has CDR1 SGHTA and CDR2 FQGNSA. The CDR3 has 14 amino acids. The V and J ends lost 4 bases and 2 bases respectively, with 11 bases between them. CDR3 bases: TGTGCCAGCAGCTCATCCCCCAGGCAAGAGACCCAGTACTTC. Translating gives CASSSSPRQETQYF.

V usage is TRBV7-8 and J usage is TRBJ2-2, with 9 bases identical to TRBD1. Per germline, CDR1 SGHVS and CDR2 FQNEAQ. J was trimmed by 5 bases and V by 3 bases; bases with no gene match: 7. The CDR3 sequence is 16 residues long. The CDR3 loop is CASSFQRDRVTGELFF. CDR3 DNA sequence: TGTGCCAGCAGCTTCCAGCGGGACAGGGTAACCGGGGAGCTGTTTTTT.

This clone was seen a handful of times. The V call is TRBV6-6, the J call TRBJ2-2, with 14 positions matching TRBD2. CDR1 is MNHNY and CDR2 is SVGAGI in the germline V gene (reference sequence). The CDR3 loop spans 16 amino acids. Trimming cost V 8 bases and J 2 bases; bases outside gene matches: 4. CDR3 in amino acids: CASSGLAGVNTGELFF. The DNA for the CDR3 is TGTGCCAGCTCGGGACTAGCGGGAGTCAACACCGGGGAGCTGTTTTTT.

The chain combines TRBV11-1 with TRBJ2-3; 8 bases fit TRBD1. V lost 4 bases to trimming and J lost 1 base; unmatched junction nucleotides: 7. The CDR3 totals 16 residues. In germline, CDR1 is SGHAT, CDR2 FQDESV (reference sequence). In DNA, the CDR3 is TGTGCCAGCAGCTCACGGACAGGGTCAGGCACAGATACGCAGTATTTT. As protein: CASSSRTGSGTDTQYF.